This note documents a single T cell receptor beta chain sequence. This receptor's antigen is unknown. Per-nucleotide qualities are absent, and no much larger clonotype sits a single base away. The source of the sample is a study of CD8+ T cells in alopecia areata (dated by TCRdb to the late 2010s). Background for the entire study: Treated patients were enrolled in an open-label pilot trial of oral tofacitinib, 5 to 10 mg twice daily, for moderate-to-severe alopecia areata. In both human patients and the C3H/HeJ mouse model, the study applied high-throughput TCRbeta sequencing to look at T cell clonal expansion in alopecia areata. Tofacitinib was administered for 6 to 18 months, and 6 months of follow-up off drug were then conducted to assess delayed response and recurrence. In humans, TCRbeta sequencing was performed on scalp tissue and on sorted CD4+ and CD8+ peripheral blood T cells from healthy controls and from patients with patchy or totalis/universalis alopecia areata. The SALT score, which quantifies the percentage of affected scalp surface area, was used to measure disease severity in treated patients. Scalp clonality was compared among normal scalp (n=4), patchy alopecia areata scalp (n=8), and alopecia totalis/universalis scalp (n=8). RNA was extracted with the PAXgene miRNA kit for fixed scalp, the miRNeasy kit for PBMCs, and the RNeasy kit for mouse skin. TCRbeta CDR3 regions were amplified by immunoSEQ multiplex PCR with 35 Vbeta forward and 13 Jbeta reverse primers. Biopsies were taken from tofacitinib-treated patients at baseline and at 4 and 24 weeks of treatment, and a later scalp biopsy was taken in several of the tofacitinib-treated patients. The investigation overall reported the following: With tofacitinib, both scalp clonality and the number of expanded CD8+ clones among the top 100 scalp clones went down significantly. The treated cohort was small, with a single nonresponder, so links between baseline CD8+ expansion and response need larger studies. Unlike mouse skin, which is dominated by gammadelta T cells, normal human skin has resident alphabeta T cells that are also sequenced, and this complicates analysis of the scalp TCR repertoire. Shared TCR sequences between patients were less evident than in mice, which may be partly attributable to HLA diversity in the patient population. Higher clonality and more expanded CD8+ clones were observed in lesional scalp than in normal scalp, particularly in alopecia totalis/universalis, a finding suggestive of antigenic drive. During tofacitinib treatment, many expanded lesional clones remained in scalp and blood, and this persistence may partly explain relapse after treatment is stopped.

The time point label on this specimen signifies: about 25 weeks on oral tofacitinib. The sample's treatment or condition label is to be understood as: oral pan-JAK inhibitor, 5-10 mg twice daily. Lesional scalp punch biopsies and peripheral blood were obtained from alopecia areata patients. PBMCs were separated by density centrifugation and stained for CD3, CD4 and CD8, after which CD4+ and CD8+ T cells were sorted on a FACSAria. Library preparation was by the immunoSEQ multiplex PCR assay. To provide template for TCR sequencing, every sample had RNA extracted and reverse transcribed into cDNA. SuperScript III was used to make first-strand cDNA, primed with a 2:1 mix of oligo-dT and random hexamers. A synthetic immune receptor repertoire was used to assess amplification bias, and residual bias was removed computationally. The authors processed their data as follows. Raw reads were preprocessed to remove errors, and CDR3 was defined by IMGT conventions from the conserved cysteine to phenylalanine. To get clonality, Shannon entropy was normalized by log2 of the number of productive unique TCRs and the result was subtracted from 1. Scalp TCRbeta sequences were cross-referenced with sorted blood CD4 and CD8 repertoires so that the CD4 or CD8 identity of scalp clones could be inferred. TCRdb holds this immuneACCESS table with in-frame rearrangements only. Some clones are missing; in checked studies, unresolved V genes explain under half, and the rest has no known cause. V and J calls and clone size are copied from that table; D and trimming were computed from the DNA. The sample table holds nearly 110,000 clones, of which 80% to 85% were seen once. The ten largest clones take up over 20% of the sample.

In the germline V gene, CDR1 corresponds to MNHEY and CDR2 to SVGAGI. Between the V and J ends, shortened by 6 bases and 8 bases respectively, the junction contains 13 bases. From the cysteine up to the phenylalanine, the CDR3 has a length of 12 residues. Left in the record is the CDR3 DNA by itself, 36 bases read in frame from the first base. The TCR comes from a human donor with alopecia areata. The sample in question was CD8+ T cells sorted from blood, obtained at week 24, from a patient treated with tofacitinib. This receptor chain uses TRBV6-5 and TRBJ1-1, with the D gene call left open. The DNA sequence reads TGTGCCAGCAGAGGACGGCTAGGGGAAGCTTTCTTT. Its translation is CASRGRLGEAFF.